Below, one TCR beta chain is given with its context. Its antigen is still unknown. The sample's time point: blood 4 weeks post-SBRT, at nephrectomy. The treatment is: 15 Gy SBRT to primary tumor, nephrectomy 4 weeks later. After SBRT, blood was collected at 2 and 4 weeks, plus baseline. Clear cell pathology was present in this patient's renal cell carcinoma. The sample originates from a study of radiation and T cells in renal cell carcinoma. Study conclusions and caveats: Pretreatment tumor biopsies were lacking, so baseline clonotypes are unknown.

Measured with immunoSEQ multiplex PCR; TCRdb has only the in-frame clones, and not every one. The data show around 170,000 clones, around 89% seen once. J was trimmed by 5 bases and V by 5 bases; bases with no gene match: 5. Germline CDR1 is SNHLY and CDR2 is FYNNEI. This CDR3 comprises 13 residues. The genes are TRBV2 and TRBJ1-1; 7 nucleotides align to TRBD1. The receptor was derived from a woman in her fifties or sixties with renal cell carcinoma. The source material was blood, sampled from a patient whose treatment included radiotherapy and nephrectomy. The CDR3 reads CASSRTGSTEAFF. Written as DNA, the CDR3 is TGTGCCAGCAGTCGGACAGGTTCTACTGAAGCTTTCTTT.